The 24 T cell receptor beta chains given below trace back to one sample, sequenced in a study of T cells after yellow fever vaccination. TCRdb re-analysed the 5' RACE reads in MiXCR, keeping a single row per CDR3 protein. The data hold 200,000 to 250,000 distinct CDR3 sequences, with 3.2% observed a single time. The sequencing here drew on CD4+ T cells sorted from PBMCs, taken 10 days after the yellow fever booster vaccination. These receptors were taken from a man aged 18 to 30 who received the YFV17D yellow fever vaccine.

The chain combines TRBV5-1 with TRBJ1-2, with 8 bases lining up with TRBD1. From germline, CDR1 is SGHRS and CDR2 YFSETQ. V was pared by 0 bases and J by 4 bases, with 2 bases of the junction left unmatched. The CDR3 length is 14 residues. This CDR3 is CASSLGTGRYGYTF. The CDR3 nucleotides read TGCGCCAGCAGCTTGGGGACAGGGCGCTATGGCTACACCTTC.

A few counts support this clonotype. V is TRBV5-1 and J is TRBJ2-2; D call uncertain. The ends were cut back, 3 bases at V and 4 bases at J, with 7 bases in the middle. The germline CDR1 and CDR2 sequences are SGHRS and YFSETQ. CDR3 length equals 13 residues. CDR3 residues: CASSYPSTGELFF. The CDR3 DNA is TGCGCCAGCAGCTACCCAAGCACCGGGGAGCTGTTTTTT. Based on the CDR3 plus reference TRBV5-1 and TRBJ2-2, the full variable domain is KAGVTQTPRYLIKTRGQQVTLSCSPISGHRSVSWYQQTPGQGLQFLFEYFSETQRNKGNFPGRFSGRQFSNSRSEMNVSTLELGDSALYLCASSYPSTGELFFGEGSRLTVL.

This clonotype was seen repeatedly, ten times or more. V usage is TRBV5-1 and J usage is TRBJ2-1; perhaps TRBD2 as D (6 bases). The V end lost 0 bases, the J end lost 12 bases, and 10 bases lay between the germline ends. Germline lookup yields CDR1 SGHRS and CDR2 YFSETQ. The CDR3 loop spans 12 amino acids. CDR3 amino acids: CASSLEAGSQFF. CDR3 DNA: TGCGCCAGCAGCTTGGAGGCGGGGTCGCAGTTCTTC.

In nucleotides, the CDR3 is TGTGCCAGCAGCCACGGGGAGGGTTCCAATCAGCCCCAGCATTTT. Its translation: CASSHGEGSNQPQHF. The chain recombines TRBV3-1 with TRBJ1-5; D is uncertain. This CDR3 spans 15 amino acids. Germline-derived CDR1 and CDR2 are LGHDT and YNNKEL (reference sequence). Trimming pared 3 bases from V and 3 bases from J, leaving 12 bases between.

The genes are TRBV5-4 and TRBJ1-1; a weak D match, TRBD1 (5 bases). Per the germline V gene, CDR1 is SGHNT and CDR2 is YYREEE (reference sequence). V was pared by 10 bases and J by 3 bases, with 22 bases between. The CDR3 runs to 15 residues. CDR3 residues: CAVSGERQAYTEAFF. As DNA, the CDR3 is TGTGCCGTCTCGGGGGAACGGCAGGCATACACTGAAGCTTTCTTT.

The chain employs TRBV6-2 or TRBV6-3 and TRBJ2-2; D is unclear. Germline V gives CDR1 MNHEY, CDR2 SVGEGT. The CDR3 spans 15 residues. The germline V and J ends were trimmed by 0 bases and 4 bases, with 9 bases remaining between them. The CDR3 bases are TGTGCCAGCAGTTACTCGAGTGGGCCCACCGGGGAGCTGTTTTTT. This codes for CASSYSSGPTGELFF.

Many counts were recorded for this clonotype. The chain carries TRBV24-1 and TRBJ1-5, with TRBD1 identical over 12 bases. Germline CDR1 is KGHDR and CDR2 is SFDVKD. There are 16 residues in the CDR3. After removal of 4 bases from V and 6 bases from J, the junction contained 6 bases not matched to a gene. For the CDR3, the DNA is TGTGCCACCAGTGACCCGGGACAGGGGGCCCCTCAGCCCCAGCATTTT. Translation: CATSDPGQGAPQPQHF.

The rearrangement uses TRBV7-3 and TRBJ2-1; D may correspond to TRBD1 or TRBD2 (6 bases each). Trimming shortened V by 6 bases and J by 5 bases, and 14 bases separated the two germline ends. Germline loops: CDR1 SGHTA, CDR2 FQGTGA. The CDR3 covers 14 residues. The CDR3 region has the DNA TGTGCCAGCAGACCCGGGGGCTTGGACAATGAGCAGTTCTTC. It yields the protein CASRPGGLDNEQFF.

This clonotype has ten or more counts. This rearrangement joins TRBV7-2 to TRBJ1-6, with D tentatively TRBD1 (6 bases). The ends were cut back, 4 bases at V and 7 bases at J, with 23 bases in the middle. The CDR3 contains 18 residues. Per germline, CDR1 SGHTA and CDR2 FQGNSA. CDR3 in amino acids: CASSWIQGDWEKNSPLHF. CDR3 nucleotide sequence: TGTGCCAGCAGCTGGATACAGGGTGATTGGGAAAAAAATTCACCCCTCCACTTT.

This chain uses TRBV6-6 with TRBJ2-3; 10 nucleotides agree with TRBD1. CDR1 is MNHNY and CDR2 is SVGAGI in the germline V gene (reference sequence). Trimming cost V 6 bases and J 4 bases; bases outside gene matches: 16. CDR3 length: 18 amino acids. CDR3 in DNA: TGTGCCAGCAGAGACTACCCCCAGGACAGGGGGGCGGCAGATACGCAGTATTTT. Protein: CASRDYPQDRGAADTQYF.

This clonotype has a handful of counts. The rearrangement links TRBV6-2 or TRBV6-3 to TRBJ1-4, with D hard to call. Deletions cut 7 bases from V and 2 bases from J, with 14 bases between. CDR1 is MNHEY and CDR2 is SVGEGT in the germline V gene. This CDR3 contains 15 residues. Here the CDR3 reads CASNSERETNEKLFF. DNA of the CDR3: TGTGCCAGCAATTCCGAACGGGAGACTAATGAAAAACTGTTTTTT.

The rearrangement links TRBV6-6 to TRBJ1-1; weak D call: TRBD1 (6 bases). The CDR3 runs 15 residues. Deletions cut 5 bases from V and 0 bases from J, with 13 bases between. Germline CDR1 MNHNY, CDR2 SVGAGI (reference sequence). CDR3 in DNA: TGTGCCAGCAGTCGACCAACAGGGATGAACACTGAAGCTTTCTTT. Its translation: CASSRPTGMNTEAFF.

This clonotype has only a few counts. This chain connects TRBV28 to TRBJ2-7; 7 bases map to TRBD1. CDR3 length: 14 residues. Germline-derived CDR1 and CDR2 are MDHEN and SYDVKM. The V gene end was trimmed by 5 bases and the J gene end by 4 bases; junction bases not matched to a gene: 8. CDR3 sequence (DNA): TGTGCCAGCAGTGGACCCGGGACAGAATACGAGCAGTACGTC. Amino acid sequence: CASSGPGTEYEQYV.

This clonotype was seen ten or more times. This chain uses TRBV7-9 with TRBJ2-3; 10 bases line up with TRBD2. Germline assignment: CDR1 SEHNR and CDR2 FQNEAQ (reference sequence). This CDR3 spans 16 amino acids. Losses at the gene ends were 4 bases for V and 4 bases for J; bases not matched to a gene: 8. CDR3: CASSSLAGGRSDTQYF. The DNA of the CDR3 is TGTGCCAGCAGCTCATTAGCGGGGGGAAGGTCAGATACGCAGTATTTT.

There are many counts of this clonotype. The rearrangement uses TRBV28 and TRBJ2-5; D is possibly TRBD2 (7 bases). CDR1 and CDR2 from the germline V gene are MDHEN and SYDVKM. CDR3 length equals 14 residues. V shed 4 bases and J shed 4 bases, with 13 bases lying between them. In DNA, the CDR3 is TGTGCCAGCAGTTCCGGGGGGCCCCTAGAGACCCAGTACTTC. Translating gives CASSSGGPLETQYF.

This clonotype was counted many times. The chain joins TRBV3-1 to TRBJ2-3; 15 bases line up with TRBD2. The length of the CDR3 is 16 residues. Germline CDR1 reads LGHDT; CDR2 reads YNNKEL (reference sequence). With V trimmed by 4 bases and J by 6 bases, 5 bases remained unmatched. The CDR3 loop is CASSLWTSGREDTQYF. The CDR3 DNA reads TGTGCCAGCAGCCTATGGACTAGCGGGAGGGAGGATACGCAGTATTTT.

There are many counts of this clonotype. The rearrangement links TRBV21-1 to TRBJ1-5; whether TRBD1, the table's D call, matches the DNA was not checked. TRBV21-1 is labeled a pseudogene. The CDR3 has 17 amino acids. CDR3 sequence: CASSLIGGTPSDQPQHF. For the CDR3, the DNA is TGTGCCAGCAGCCTAATTGGGGGCACCCCAAGCGATCAGCCCCAGCATTTT.

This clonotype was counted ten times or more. This CDR3 is CSASRLINEQFF. The CDR3, as DNA: TGCAGTGCTTCGAGGCTCATCAATGAGCAGTTCTTC. This sequence joins TRBV20-1 and TRBJ2-1; D is uncertain. Germline CDR1 DFQATT, CDR2 SNEGSKA (reference sequence). This CDR3 has 12 residues. Trimming removed 5 bases at V and 6 bases at J, with 11 bases between.

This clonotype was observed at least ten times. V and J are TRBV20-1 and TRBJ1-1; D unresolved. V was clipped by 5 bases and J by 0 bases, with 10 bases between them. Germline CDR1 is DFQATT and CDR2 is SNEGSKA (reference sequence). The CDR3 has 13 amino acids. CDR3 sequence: CSAPTQMNTEAFF. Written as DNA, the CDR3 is TGCAGTGCTCCGACTCAAATGAACACTGAAGCTTTCTTT.

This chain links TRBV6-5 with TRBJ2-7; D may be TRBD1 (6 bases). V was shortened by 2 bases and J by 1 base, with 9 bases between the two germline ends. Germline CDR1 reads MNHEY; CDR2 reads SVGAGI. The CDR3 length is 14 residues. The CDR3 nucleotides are TGTGCCAGCAGTTACGCCGGGACATCCTACGAGCAGTACTTC. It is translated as CASSYAGTSYEQYF.

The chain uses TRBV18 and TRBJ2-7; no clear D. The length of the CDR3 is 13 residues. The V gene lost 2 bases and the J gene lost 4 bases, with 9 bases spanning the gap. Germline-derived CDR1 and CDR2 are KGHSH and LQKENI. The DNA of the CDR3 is TGTGCCAGCTCACCAACGGCAGCTTACGAGCAGTACTTC. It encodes CASSPTAAYEQYF.

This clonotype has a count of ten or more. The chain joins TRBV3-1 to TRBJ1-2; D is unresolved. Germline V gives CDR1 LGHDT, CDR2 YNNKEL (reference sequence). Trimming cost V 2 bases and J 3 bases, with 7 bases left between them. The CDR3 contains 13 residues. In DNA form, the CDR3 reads TGTGCCAGCAGCCAACACGGAGACTATGGCTACACCTTC. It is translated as CASSQHGDYGYTF.

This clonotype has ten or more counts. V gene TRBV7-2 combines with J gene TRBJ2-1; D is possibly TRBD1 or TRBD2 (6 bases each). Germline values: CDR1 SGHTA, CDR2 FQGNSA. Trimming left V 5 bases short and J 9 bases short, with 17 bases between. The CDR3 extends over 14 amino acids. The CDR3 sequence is CASSPGGGAGEQFF. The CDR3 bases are TGTGCCAGCAGCCCCGGGGGCGGGGCCGGTGAGCAGTTCTTC.

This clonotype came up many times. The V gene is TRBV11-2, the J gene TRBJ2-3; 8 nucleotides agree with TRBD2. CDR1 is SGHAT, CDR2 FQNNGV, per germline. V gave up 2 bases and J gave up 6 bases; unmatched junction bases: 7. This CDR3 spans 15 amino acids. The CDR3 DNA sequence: TGTGCCAGCAGCTTAAATTCGGGGGGGCGCGATACGCAGTATTTT. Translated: CASSLNSGGRDTQYF.